This is a list of T cell receptor beta chains from one sample in a study of glioma-infiltrating T cells after dendritic cell vaccination. Produced via immunoSEQ multiplex PCR; TCRdb's table is partial and in-frame only. Of some 110,000 clones listed, 90% are singletons. Sequences were derived from blood, sampled after dendritic cell vaccination. All receptors derive from a human donor with glioblastoma. CDR3s include the opening cysteine and the closing phenylalanine or tryptophan. Fields, in order: D gene, J gene, clone size, V gene, CDR3 DNA, CDR3 protein. The D gene is left open where the match is weak. Clone size is stated in some rows and not others, as once, few, many or a class when expanded.

d_call: .; j_call: TRBJ1-2; clone_size: .; v_call: TRBV30; cdr3_nt: TGTGCCTGGAGTGAGAGGGATGACTATGGCTACACCTTC; cdr3_aa: CAWSERDDYGYTF
d_call: TRBD1; j_call: TRBJ2-5; clone_size: .; v_call: TRBV5-5; cdr3_nt: TGTGCCAGCAGCTATGGGACAGGGGGCGTCCAAGAGACCCAGTACTTC; cdr3_aa: CASSYGTGGVQETQYF
d_call: TRBD2; j_call: TRBJ2-4; clone_size: once; v_call: TRBV11-2; cdr3_nt: TGTGCCAGCAGCTTAAGCCTAGCGGGGGGAAAAAACATTCAGTACTTC; cdr3_aa: CASSLSLAGGKNIQYF
d_call: TRBD2; j_call: TRBJ2-1; clone_size: once; v_call: TRBV28; cdr3_nt: TGTGCCAGCAGTTTCTCCGGGACTAGGAGCTACAATGAGCAGTTCTTC; cdr3_aa: CASSFSGTRSYNEQFF
d_call: TRBD1; j_call: TRBJ1-5; clone_size: .; v_call: TRBV6-5; cdr3_nt: TGTGCCAGCAGTTACGGTTCAGGGGGCGGTCAGCCCCAGCATTTT; cdr3_aa: CASSYGSGGGQPQHF
d_call: .; j_call: TRBJ2-5; clone_size: .; v_call: TRBV21-1; cdr3_nt: TGTGCCAGCAGTACATCCGGACAGCAAGAGACCCAGTACTTC; cdr3_aa: CASSTSGQQETQYF
d_call: TRBD2; j_call: TRBJ2-5; clone_size: .; v_call: TRBV9; cdr3_nt: TGTGCCAGCAGCCAAGGACTAGCGAAAGAGACCCAGTACTTC; cdr3_aa: CASSQGLAKETQYF
d_call: .; j_call: TRBJ2-5; clone_size: .; v_call: TRBV7-8; cdr3_nt: TGTGCCAGCAGCCCCTACCAAGAGACCCAGTACTTC; cdr3_aa: CASSPYQETQYF
d_call: .; j_call: TRBJ2-7; clone_size: .; v_call: TRBV11-2; cdr3_nt: TGTGCCAGCAGCTTATCTCAGGGTCGTGAGCAGTACTTC; cdr3_aa: CASSLSQGREQYF
d_call: TRBD2; j_call: TRBJ2-5; clone_size: .; v_call: TRBV29-1; cdr3_nt: TGCAGCGTTAGACTTTCGGGGGGGGAGACCCAGTACTTC; cdr3_aa: CSVRLSGGETQYF
d_call: TRBD1; j_call: TRBJ2-4; clone_size: .; v_call: TRBV6-1; cdr3_nt: TGTGCCAGCAGTGGACAGGGGAACAAAAACATTCAGTACTTC; cdr3_aa: CASSGQGNKNIQYF
d_call: .; j_call: TRBJ2-1; clone_size: .; v_call: TRBV29-1; cdr3_nt: TGCAGCGTTAGATTAGCGGAGCGGTTCTTC; cdr3_aa: CSVRLAERFF
d_call: .; j_call: TRBJ2-7; clone_size: .; v_call: TRBV5-6; cdr3_nt: TGTGCCAGCAGCTCCCGGGGGGCGGGGCTTAAAGAGCAGTACTTC; cdr3_aa: CASSSRGAGLKEQYF
d_call: TRBD2; j_call: TRBJ2-1; clone_size: .; v_call: TRBV7-3; cdr3_nt: TGTGCCACTCATCAAATACTAGCGGACAATGAGCAGTTCTTC; cdr3_aa: CATHQILADNEQFF